The 5 T cell receptor beta chains below all came from one sample that was sequenced in a study of CD8+ T cells in alopecia areata. Extracted RNA was reverse transcribed, and the resulting cDNA served as sequencing template. Produced via immunoSEQ multiplex PCR; TCRdb's table is partial and in-frame only. The sample holds 200,000 to 250,000 clones; roughly three fifths are singletons and the top ten take around 5%. The sample consisted of CD8+ T cells sorted from blood. These receptors were taken from a human donor in good health.

This clone has just a few counts. This chain joins TRBV27 and TRBJ2-5, with 9 bases identical to TRBD2. Germline CDR1 and CDR2: MNHEY and SMNVEV (reference sequence). This CDR3 is 15 amino acids long. Unmatched junction bases numbered 7, after V lost 5 bases and J lost 3 bases. The CDR3 bases are TGTGCCAGCAGTATATGGGTAGCGGGGGAAGAGACCCAGTACTTC. Amino acid sequence: CASSIWVAGEETQYF.

There are a few counts of this clone. CDR3 residues: CASSIFSGTDRTDTQYF. As DNA, the CDR3 is TGTGCCAGCAGCATCTTTTCCGGGACAGATCGCACAGATACGCAGTATTTT. This sequence joins TRBV5-6 and TRBJ2-3; 7 bases fit TRBD1. CDR1 is SGHDT, CDR2 YYEEEE, per germline. The V and J ends lost 4 bases and 1 base, in that order; junction bases with no gene match: 12. CDR3 length: 17 amino acids.

This clone has more than one count but fewer than ten. This chain uses TRBV10-3 with TRBJ1-3; 7 bases fit TRBD1. The CDR3 runs 15 residues. Germline V CDR1 and CDR2: ENHRY, SYGVKD. V lost 8 bases and J lost 0; bases outside the gene matches: 7. CDR3 bases: TGTGCCATCGGTATACAGGGGTTCTCTGGAAACACCATATATTTT. This translates into CAIGIQGFSGNTIYF.

The chain uses TRBV5-1 and TRBJ1-2; 8 bases match TRBD1. Germline CDR1 SGHRS, CDR2 YFSETQ. The CDR3 has 14 amino acids. V trimming: 1 base; J trimming: 5 bases; junction bases outside the gene matches: 4. CDR3 protein: CASSLRTGMYGYTF. The CDR3 coding sequence is TGCGCCAGCAGCTTGCGGACAGGGATGTATGGCTACACCTTC. Combining the CDR3 with reference TRBV5-1 and TRBJ1-2 gives the whole variable domain KAGVTQTPRYLIKTRGQQVTLSCSPISGHRSVSWYQQTPGQGLQFLFEYFSETQRNKGNFPGRFSGRQFSNSRSEMNVSTLELGDSALYLCASSLRTGMYGYTFGSGTRLTVV.

The sample holds a few counts of this clone. Additional DNA sequences in this sample encode the identical CDR3. V usage is TRBV11-2 and J usage is TRBJ2-7; TRBD2 aligns across 10 bases. CDR3 length: 14 amino acids. V lost 2 bases, J lost 4 bases, and 2 bases stayed unmatched. Germline loops: CDR1 SGHAT, CDR2 FQNNGV. CDR3 coding DNA: TGTGCCAGCAGCTTATCTAGCGGGGGATACGAGCAGTACTTC. Translating gives CASSLSSGGYEQYF. Full variable domain (missing parts from reference TRBV11-2 and TRBJ2-7): EAGVAQSPRYKIIEKRQSVAFWCNPISGHATLYWYQQILGQGPKLLIQFQNNGVVDDSQLPKDRFSAERLKGVDSTLKIQPAKLEDSAVYLCASSLSSGGYEQYFGPGTRLTVT.